This T cell receptor beta chain appears in the sequencing data of a study of shared clonotypes between healthy human individuals. A note on this clone: Other DNA sequences from this sample encode an identical CDR3 as well.

Produced via immunoSEQ multiplex PCR; TCRdb's table is partial and in-frame only. The table includes 2,100,000 or so clones, approximately 96% detected once. Per germline, CDR1 SGHRS and CDR2 YFSETQ. The CDR3 is 13 amino acids. V dropped 0 bases and J dropped 2 bases, with 6 bases sitting between them. This receptor was obtained from a man aged 18-30 years in good health. The V and J genes are TRBV5-1 and TRBJ2-7; D gene uncertain. Input material: naive CD4+ T cells sorted from blood. As to subset: CD45RA+ positively selected. The CDR3 protein is CASSLGHAYEQYF. CDR3 DNA: TGCGCCAGCAGCTTGGGGCACGCCTACGAGCAGTACTTC.